Listed here are 28 T cell receptor beta chains from one sample, sequenced in a study of T cells in Graves' hyperthyroidism and ophthalmopathy. RNA transcripts gave rise to amplified TCR beta CDR3 regions. In the first-round RT-PCR of the TCR CDR3, the HTBI primer set was used. TCRdb recomputed calls from the multiplex PCR reads with MiXCR, one row per CDR3 protein. The sample includes 700,000 to 850,000 distinct CDR3 sequences, 30% to 40% of them seen just once. Specimen: blood. The source of these receptors is a woman aged 40 to 50 with Graves' hyperthyroidism.

CDR3 sequence reads: CASRRDDYRDHTEAFF. In nucleotides, the CDR3 is TGTGCCAGCAGGCGGGACGACTACAGGGATCACACTGAAGCTTTCTTT. The V and J genes are TRBV5-6 and TRBJ1-1, with D maybe TRBD1 (6 bases). The CDR3 covers 16 residues. Trimming removed 5 bases at V and 3 bases at J, with 20 bases between. Germline CDR1 SGHDT, CDR2 YYEEEE.

CDR3 in amino acids: CSATGTGGLNTEAFF. CDR3 DNA: TGCAGTGCTACCGGGACAGGGGGCCTGAACACTGAAGCTTTCTTT. V usage is TRBV20-1 and J usage is TRBJ1-1; 12 positions agree with TRBD1. The germline CDR1 and CDR2 sequences are DFQATT and SNEGSKA (reference sequence). The trim removed 4 bases at V and 0 bases at J, leaving 3 bases unmatched. The CDR3 has 15 residues.

Details on this clonotype: A clone one base away is much larger, so this may be a read error. The gene calls are TRBV10-1 and TRBJ1-1; D remains ambiguous. Looked up from germline, CDR1 is WNHNN and CDR2 is SYGVQD (reference sequence). The CDR3 length is 14 residues. The CDR3 DNA reads TGCGACAGCAGTGATGCCGGGAAAAACACTGAAGCTTTCTTT. Translation: CDSSDAGKNTEAFF.

A few counts support this clonotype. The chain combines TRBV5-1 with TRBJ1-1; D is perhaps TRBD1 (6 bases). The V end lost 0 bases, the J end lost 1 base, and 16 bases lay between the germline ends. The CDR3 runs 17 residues. Per germline, CDR1 SGHRS and CDR2 YFSETQ. CDR3 region: CASSLVYTGLSNTEAFF. DNA for the CDR3: TGCGCCAGCAGCTTGGTTTATACAGGGCTCTCGAACACTGAAGCTTTCTTT.

This clonotype was seen only a few times. Lacking the conserved final phenylalanine or tryptophan, this CDR3 likely reflects a read error. The gene calls are TRBV7-2 and TRBJ2-5; a possible D gene is TRBD1 (6 bases). This CDR3 is 14 amino acids long. V was cut by 6 bases and J by 5 bases, with 16 bases left in between. Germline V gene data show CDR1 as SGHTA and CDR2 as FQGNSA. The CDR3 region is CASSSGRQEETQYL. CDR3 DNA: TGTGCCAGCAGTAGTGGGAGACAGGAGGAGACCCAGTACCTC.

This clonotype was counted between two and nine times. The chain uses TRBV20-1 and TRBJ2-5; no firm D call. V dropped 1 base and J dropped 2 bases, with 17 bases sitting between them. The CDR3 runs 16 residues. The germline V gene encodes CDR1 DFQATT and CDR2 SNEGSKA (reference sequence). CDR3 loop: CSARVGPFRQQETQYF. DNA for the CDR3: TGCAGTGCTAGAGTTGGTCCATTTCGGCAGCAAGAGACCCAGTACTTC.

Many counts were recorded for this clonotype. The chain combines TRBV3-1 with TRBJ1-2; the D gene is possibly TRBD1 (5 bases). Trimming left V 2 bases short and J 8 bases short, with 9 bases between. Germline assignment: CDR1 LGHDT and CDR2 YNNKEL (reference sequence). The CDR3 spans 12 residues. CDR3 DNA: TGTGCCAGCAGCCAACGGGGGTTCGGCTACACCTTC. It yields the protein CASSQRGFGYTF.

The J gene is TRBJ1-3, the V gene TRBV5-1; 10 nucleotides align to TRBD1. Germline V gene lookup returns CDR1 SGHRS and CDR2 YFSETQ. With V trimmed by 2 bases and J by 7 bases, 12 bases remained unmatched. The CDR3 has 17 amino acids. CDR3 region: CASSLTTGTGVGNTIYF. CDR3 nucleotides: TGCGCCAGCAGCTTAACTACCGGGACAGGGGTGGGGAACACCATATATTTT.

This clonotype was detected only a few times. V usage is TRBV4-1 and J usage is TRBJ2-2; maybe TRBD2 (5 bases). Trimming took off 0 bases at V and 3 bases at J, with 5 bases between the two ends. The CDR3 contains 14 residues. Per germline, CDR1 MGHRA and CDR2 YSYEKL. The CDR3 protein is CASSQDGDTGELFF. CDR3 nucleotides: TGCGCCAGCAGCCAAGACGGGGACACCGGGGAGCTGTTTTTT.

This clonotype was counted only a few times. It may be a read error: a sequence one base away is much more abundant. The chain couples TRBV29-1 to TRBJ1-1; D is unclear. V gave up 5 bases and J gave up 3 bases, with 10 bases separating them. CDR1 is SQVTM, CDR2 ANQGSEA, per germline. The CDR3 contains 12 residues. CDR3 protein: CSVHSGDTEAFF. In DNA, the CDR3 is TGCAGCGTTCATAGCGGGGACACTGAAGCTTTCTTT.

At least ten counts were recorded for this clonotype. The rearrangement links TRBV2 to TRBJ1-4; D is undetermined. Germline-derived CDR1 and CDR2 are SNHLY and FYNNEI. The CDR3 covers 10 residues. Between the trimmed V and J ends, which lost 8 bases and 8 bases, there was a span of 6 bases. The CDR3 nucleotides read TGTGCCAGCGGAGTAGAAAAACTGTTTTTT. Translated, it gives CASGVEKLFF.

The CDR3 DNA is TGTGCCAGGGTCCGGGCCCAACCCTTCTACGAGCAGTACTTC. Translated: CARVRAQPFYEQYF. The V call is TRBV6-4, the J call TRBJ2-7; no clear D. Trimming took 9 bases from V and 3 from J, leaving 18 bases between them. The CDR3 is 14 amino acids. In germline, CDR1 is MRHNA, CDR2 SNTAGT.

This clonotype was recorded at least ten times. This chain links TRBV6-5 with TRBJ2-7; 9 positions match TRBD1. V lost 1 base, J lost 5 bases, and 6 bases stayed unmatched. The CDR3 is 15 residues long. Looked up from germline, CDR1 is MNHEY and CDR2 is SVGAGI. CDR3 nucleotide sequence: TGTGCCAGCAGTTACTGGACAGGGGTGCGGCACGAGCAGTACTTC. Translating gives CASSYWTGVRHEQYF.

This clonotype was seen ten or more times. This chain links TRBV15 with TRBJ1-1; possibly TRBD1 for D (6 bases). The V end lost 4 bases, the J end lost 7 bases, and 10 bases lay between the germline ends. Germline CDR1 is LNHNV and CDR2 is YYDKDF (reference sequence). The CDR3 runs 12 residues. The chain's CDR3 is CATSKGHSEAFF. CDR3 DNA sequence: TGTGCCACCAGCAAGGGACACAGTGAAGCTTTCTTT.

This chain connects TRBV10-3 to TRBJ2-3, with 13 positions matching TRBD2. From germline, CDR1 is ENHRY and CDR2 SYGVKD. After removal of 0 bases from V and 6 bases from J, the junction contained 3 bases not matched to a gene. There are 16 residues in the CDR3. The CDR3 region is CAISESGLAGADTQYF. Here the CDR3 DNA reads TGTGCCATCAGTGAGTCCGGACTAGCGGGGGCTGATACGCAGTATTTT.

The gene calls are TRBV14 and TRBJ2-7; tentatively, D is TRBD2 (5 bases). Between the trimmed V and J ends, which lost 5 bases and 3 bases, there was a span of 11 bases. The germline CDR1 and CDR2 sequences are SGHDN and FVKESK. This CDR3 has 13 amino acids. The CDR3: CASSERVYYEQYF. The CDR3 coding sequence is TGTGCCAGCAGCGAGAGGGTGTACTACGAGCAGTACTTC.

V and J are TRBV12-3 or TRBV12-4 and TRBJ1-5; D unclear. This CDR3 contains 10 residues. Trimming removed 3 bases from V and 11 bases from J, with 5 bases in between. CDR3 loop: CASSFRAQHF. CDR3 DNA: TGTGCCAGCAGTTTTCGGGCCCAGCATTTT.

The chain is built from TRBV20-1 and TRBJ2-7; the match to TRBD2 covers 11 bases. This CDR3 spans 18 amino acids. Germline trimming cut 1 base from V and 2 bases from J; bases unmatched to any gene: 13. The V gene's germline CDR1 is DFQATT and CDR2 SNEGSKA (reference sequence). This CDR3 reads CSARVGTSGLRRTYEQYF. The CDR3 bases are TGCAGTGCTAGAGTCGGGACTAGCGGCTTACGAAGAACCTACGAGCAGTACTTC.

This clonotype was detected a few times. The chain links TRBV12-3 or TRBV12-4 to TRBJ1-1; D is uncertain. The CDR3 has 14 residues. V was clipped by 11 bases and J by 0 bases, with 16 bases between them. The CDR3 region is CASSGEEMNTEAFF. For the CDR3, the DNA is TGTGCCTCCTCGGGAGAGGAGATGAACACTGAAGCTTTCTTT.

Remarks on this clonotype: This likely comes from a read error, as the CDR3 has no conserved phenylalanine or tryptophan at its end. This sequence joins TRBV12-3 or TRBV12-4 and TRBJ2-7; 10 nucleotides align to TRBD1. The CDR3 length is 13 residues. Trimming took 5 bases from V and 3 from J; bases not matched to a gene: 1. The CDR3 DNA reads TGTGCCAGCAGTCGGGACAGGGGCTACGAGCAGTACCTC. It specifies CASSRDRGYEQYL.

The CDR3 loop is CAINVGHWEDQPQHF. Here the CDR3 DNA reads TGTGCCATCAATGTAGGACACTGGGAGGATCAGCCCCAGCATTTT. V usage is TRBV10-3 and J usage is TRBJ1-5, with D tentatively TRBD1 (5 bases). Trimming removed 7 bases at V and 5 bases at J, with 18 bases between. This CDR3 spans 15 amino acids. Germline lookup yields CDR1 ENHRY and CDR2 SYGVKD.

This clonotype appeared many times. The CDR3: CASSLRLGQGAYEQYF. In nucleotides, the CDR3 is TGTGCCAGCAGCTTACGTCTGGGACAGGGGGCCTACGAGCAGTACTTC. This sequence joins TRBV7-2 and TRBJ2-7; 11 nucleotides align to TRBD1. The length of the CDR3 is 16 residues. From germline, CDR1 is SGHTA and CDR2 FQGNSA. The junction had 5 bases not matched to a gene; V was cut back by 2 bases and J by 2 bases.

This clonotype was observed a few times. The chain links TRBV7-8 to TRBJ2-7; 8 nucleotides agree with TRBD1. V shed 6 bases, J shed 2 bases, and the junction held 6 bases outside the gene matches. The germline gives CDR1 SGHVS, CDR2 FQNEAQ. The CDR3 contains 14 residues. The CDR3 is CASSDRGIPYEQYF. The CDR3 DNA reads as TGTGCCAGCAGTGACAGGGGTATCCCCTACGAGCAGTACTTC. The variable domain in full, with the rest retrieved from reference TRBV7-8 and TRBJ2-7, is GAGVSQSPRYKVAKRGQDVALRCDPISGHVSLFWYQQALGQGPEFLTYFQNEAQLDKSGLPSDRFFAERPEGSVSTLKIQRTQQEDSAVYLCASSDRGIPYEQYFGPGTRLTVT.

This clonotype was found many times. Here the CDR3 reads CASSQGSPGDSPLHF. CDR3 sequence (DNA): TGTGCCAGCAGCCAGGGGAGTCCAGGGGATTCACCCCTCCACTTT. V and J are TRBV7-6 and TRBJ1-6; a weak D match, TRBD1 (6 bases). CDR1 and CDR2 from the germline V gene are SGHVS and FNYEAQ. The germline V and J ends were trimmed by 5 bases and 8 bases, with 16 bases remaining between them. This CDR3 contains 15 residues.

The V gene is TRBV6-5, the J gene TRBJ2-7; 8 positions agree with TRBD2. Per the germline V gene, CDR1 is MNHEY and CDR2 is SVGAGI. Trimming at V came to 8 bases and at J to 7 bases, leaving 10 bases not matched to a gene. This CDR3 contains 13 residues. As DNA, the CDR3 is TGTGCCAGCGGGGGGACTAGTTCTAGGGAGCAGTACTTC. Translation: CASGGTSSREQYF.

About this clonotype itself: A clone one base away is much larger, so this may be a read error. This rearrangement joins TRBV7-9 to TRBJ2-5; D possibly corresponds to TRBD2 (5 bases). The germline CDR1 and CDR2 sequences are SEHNR and FQNEAQ (reference sequence). The CDR3 spans 15 residues. Deletions cut 3 bases from V and 2 bases from J, with 13 bases between. The CDR3 protein is CASSFLSGSQETQYF. CDR3 in DNA: TGTGCCAGCAGCTTTTTGTCGGGATCACAAGAGACCCAGTACTTC.

There are many counts of this clonotype. The chain couples TRBV25-1 to TRBJ1-1; D may be TRBD1 (5 bases). Trimming pared 4 bases from V and 0 bases from J, leaving 24 bases between. Germline V gene lookup returns CDR1 MGHDK and CDR2 SYGVNS. The CDR3 is 19 residues long. CDR3 nucleotides: TGTGCCAGCAGTGGGGGCCAGGCTGGCATTTTGGGTCTGAACACTGAAGCTTTCTTT. It encodes CASSGGQAGILGLNTEAFF.

This chain connects TRBV7-2 to TRBJ2-7; 12 nucleotides agree with TRBD2. CDR1 and CDR2 (germline): SGHTA, FQGNSA. The CDR3 is 16 amino acids. Unmatched junction bases numbered 7, after V lost 6 bases and J lost 1 base. CDR3: CASSEMGTSGSYEQYF. CDR3 DNA: TGTGCCAGCAGTGAAATGGGGACTAGCGGGTCCTACGAGCAGTACTTC.